The 5 T cell receptor beta chains below were found in one sample sequenced in a study of cytomegalovirus exposure and HLA in healthy donors. Method: immunoSEQ multiplex PCR; TCRdb's copy keeps in-frame clones and lacks some. The sample records 140,000 or so clones, roughly nine tenths being singletons. Sequencing was carried out using PBMCs. All receptors derive from a woman under 30 in good health and CMV-seropositive.

The V call is TRBV4-1, the J call TRBJ2-5; D gene unclear. The V end lost 1 base, the J end lost 4 bases, and 7 bases lay between the germline ends. The CDR3 contains 13 residues. The germline CDR1 and CDR2 sequences are MGHRA and YSYEKL. CDR3 residues: CASSQVYGETQYF. CDR3 nucleotide sequence: TGCGCCAGCAGCCAAGTTTACGGAGAGACCCAGTACTTC.

The rearrangement links TRBV28 to TRBJ2-7; 9 positions agree with TRBD1. Trimming at V came to 6 bases and at J to 5 bases, leaving 14 bases not matched to a gene. The CDR3 consists of 16 residues. CDR1 is MDHEN, CDR2 SYDVKM, per germline. The CDR3 DNA follows: TGTGCCAGCAGCACATTATACGGGACAGGGTTGCACGAGCAGTACTTC. This codes for CASSTLYGTGLHEQYF.

The V call is TRBV5-4, the J call TRBJ1-6; D remains unclear. CDR1 and CDR2 from the germline V gene are SGHNT and YYREEE (reference sequence). The CDR3 totals 16 residues. The V end was cut by 5 bases, the J end by 7 bases, with 19 bases between. DNA of the CDR3: TGTGCCAGCAGTCCGGGAGGATGGGAACCGAATTCACCCCTCCACTTT. It is translated as CASSPGGWEPNSPLHF.

V and J are TRBV19 and TRBJ1-1, with D possibly being TRBD1 (5 bases). CDR3 length: 16 amino acids. CDR1 LNHDA and CDR2 SQIVND come from the germline V gene (reference sequence). V was shortened by 1 base and J by 5 bases, with 17 bases between the two germline ends. The CDR3 loop is CASSIVGGLRRTEAFF. The CDR3, as DNA: TGTGCCAGTAGTATAGTGGGGGGTCTACGGCGGACTGAAGCTTTCTTT.

V gene TRBV4-2 combines with J gene TRBJ2-5; D perhaps matches TRBD1 (6 bases). From germline, CDR1 is LGHNA and CDR2 YNFKEQ. The CDR3 is made up of 14 amino acids. The germline V and J ends were trimmed by 3 bases and 4 bases, with 12 bases remaining between them. CDR3 region: CASSQSQGGETQYF. The CDR3 DNA is TGTGCCAGCAGCCAGTCACAGGGTGGAGAGACCCAGTACTTC.